The present entry profiles one T cell receptor beta chain with its context. This clone was seen a handful of times. It lacks a known antigen. No much larger clone is present one base from it, and per-base qualities are unavailable. The data derive from a study of blood T cell repertoires in COVID-19 (dated by TCRdb to about 2020). Study-wide context: The collaborator samples originated in the United States, Italy and Spain and spanned the acute and convalescent phases of COVID-19. The material from the prospective study consisted of cDNA or gDNA derived from T cells, B-cell-depleted T cells, or PBMCs. The dataset comprised deeply sampled blood TCRbeta repertoires from subjects exposed to, actively infected with, or recovered from COVID-19. The repertoires were released in a freely available public database intended as a resource for research on the immune response to SARS-CoV-2. Samples were obtained from the ongoing ImmuneRACE study (first 160 participants) and from about 1,300 subjects provided by 6 global collaborators. A de-identified subject ID, COVID-19 status, age in years and sex were almost always included in the sample metadata. Where available, HLA class I and class II types were obtained from metadata supplied by the sample provider rather than from assay-based typing. General conclusions and limits of the study: The quantity of clinical and demographic metadata differed by source and by participant and was supplied without curation.

TCRbeta CDR3 regions were amplified from genomic DNA using the immunoSEQ Assay, a bias-controlled multiplex PCR. From the authors' description of their analysis: Nucleated cell counts per sample were estimated from amplification of reference gene primers within the assay. To quantify the absolute abundance of each unique TCRbeta CDR3 rearrangement, sequence reads were collapsed and filtered. For each sample, productive Simpson clonality was calculated as the square root of Simpson's diversity index over productive rearrangements. This immuneACCESS table, as held by TCRdb, lists in-frame sequences with V and J called but not all clones. Of the missing ones, under half trace to an unresolved V gene in checked studies; the others have no known cause. V, J and clone size were drawn from that table, and D and trimming were deduced from the DNA. Within this sample are roughly 200,000 clones, with about 88% of them counted one time only. The ten largest clones represent roughly 2.8% of the sample.

Enrolling through a virtual design, the prospective study's participants ranged in age from roughly 18 to 89 years and lived across roughly 23 United States geographic areas. In the prospective study, participants were assigned to cohorts based on the clinical history participants reported in a screening survey and a study questionnaire. For ImmuneRACE Cohort 3, a participant was defined as recovered based on two consecutive negative NP/OP PCR tests, clearance by a healthcare professional, or resolution of symptoms. In the prospective study, whole blood, serum and a nasopharyngeal or oropharyngeal swab were collected from each participant by mobile phlebotomists. Prospective study participants could optionally give additional blood draws and questionnaires over an approximately 2-month period. Blood samples from the prospective study were shipped frozen or at room temperature prior to DNA extraction.

Sequenced material: PBMCs or T cells enriched from blood (not recorded which). The origin of this receptor is a woman aged 25 to 39 who had recovered from COVID-19.

The CDR3 sequence is CASSLDWGAAYGYTF. In nucleotide form, the sequence is TGCGCCAGCAGCTTGGATTGGGGCGCCGCTTATGGCTACACCTTC. The chain couples TRBV5-1 to TRBJ1-2; the D region possibly corresponds to TRBD1 (5 bases align). Trimming costs V 0 bases and J 5 bases, and their ends lie 14 bases apart. The CDR3, from cysteine to phenylalanine, totals 15 residues. This entry keeps only the CDR3 DNA: 45 bases, framed from base 1. From a lookup of the germline V gene, CDR1 and CDR2 are SGHRS and YFSETQ.